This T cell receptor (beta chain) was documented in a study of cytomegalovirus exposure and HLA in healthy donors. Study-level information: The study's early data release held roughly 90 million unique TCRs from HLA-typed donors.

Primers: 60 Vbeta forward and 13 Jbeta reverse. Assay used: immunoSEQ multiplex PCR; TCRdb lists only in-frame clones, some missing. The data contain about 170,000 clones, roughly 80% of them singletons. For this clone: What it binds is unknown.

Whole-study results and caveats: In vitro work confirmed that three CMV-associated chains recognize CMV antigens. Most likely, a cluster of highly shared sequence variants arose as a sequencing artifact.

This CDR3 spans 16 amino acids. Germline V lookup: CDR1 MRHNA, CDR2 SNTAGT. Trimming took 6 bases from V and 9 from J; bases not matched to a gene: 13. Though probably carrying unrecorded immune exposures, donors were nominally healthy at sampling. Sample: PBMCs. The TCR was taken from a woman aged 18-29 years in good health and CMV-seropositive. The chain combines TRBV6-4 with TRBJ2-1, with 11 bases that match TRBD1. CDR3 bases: TGTGCCAGCAGCGAAGACGCGGGACAGGGGGTCATTGAGCAGTTCTTC. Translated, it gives CASSEDAGQGVIEQFF.